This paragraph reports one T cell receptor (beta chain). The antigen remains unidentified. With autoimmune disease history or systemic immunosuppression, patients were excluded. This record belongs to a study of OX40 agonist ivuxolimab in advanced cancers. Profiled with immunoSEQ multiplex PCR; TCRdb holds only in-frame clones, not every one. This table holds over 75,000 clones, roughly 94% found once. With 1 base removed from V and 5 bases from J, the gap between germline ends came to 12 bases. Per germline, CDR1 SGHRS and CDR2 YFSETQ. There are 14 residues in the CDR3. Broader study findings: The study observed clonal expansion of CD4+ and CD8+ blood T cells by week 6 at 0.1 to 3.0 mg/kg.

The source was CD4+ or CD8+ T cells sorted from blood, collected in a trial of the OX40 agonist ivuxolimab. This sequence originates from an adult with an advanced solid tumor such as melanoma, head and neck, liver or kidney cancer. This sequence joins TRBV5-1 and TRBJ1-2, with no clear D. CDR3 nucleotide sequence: TGCGCCAGCAGCTTGTCCGGGCAGGAATATGGCTACACCTTC. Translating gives CASSLSGQEYGYTF.